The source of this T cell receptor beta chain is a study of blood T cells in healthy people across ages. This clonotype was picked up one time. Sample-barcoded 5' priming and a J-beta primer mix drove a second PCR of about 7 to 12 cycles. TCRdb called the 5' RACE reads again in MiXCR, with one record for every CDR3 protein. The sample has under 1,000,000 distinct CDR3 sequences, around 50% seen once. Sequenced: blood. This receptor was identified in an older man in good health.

CDR3 in amino acids: CASIYGTENTGELFF. CDR3 nucleotide sequence: TGTGCCAGCATCTACGGGACAGAGAACACCGGGGAGCTGTTTTTT. V is TRBV7-2 and J is TRBJ2-2; 7 bases map to TRBD1. CDR3 size: 15 residues. V trimming: 7 bases; J trimming: 1 base; junction bases outside the gene matches: 6. The germline V gene has CDR1 SGHTA and CDR2 FQGNSA.